A single sample is the source of the 26 T cell receptor beta chains below, sequenced in a study of vaccination effects on CD4 cells after COVID-19. TCRdb keeps only in-frame clones here, not all; method: immunoSEQ multiplex PCR. The sample has some 60,000 clones; about four fifths are singletons. A roughly ten-day culture period preceded the isolation of CD4+ T cells. Each participant was administered two doses of either the BNT162b2 or the mRNA-1273 vaccine. Their antigen targets remain unknown. The sample was CD4+ T cells from PBMCs cultured without peptide, taken after COVID-19 vaccination. The receptors come from a human donor who received a COVID-19 vaccine.

The genes are TRBV28 and TRBJ2-5; maybe TRBD1 (5 bases). V dropped 5 bases and J dropped 5 bases, with 12 bases sitting between them. Germline CDR1 is MDHEN and CDR2 is SYDVKM. CDR3 length: 13 residues. The CDR3 DNA reads as TGTGCCAGCAGTCCCGGACAAAGGGAGACCCAGTACTTC. Its protein is CASSPGQRETQYF.

The chain carries TRBV14 and TRBJ2-7, with TRBD1 identical over 10 bases. CDR1 SGHDN and CDR2 FVKESK come from the germline V gene. Trimming took 3 bases from V and 11 from J; bases not matched to a gene: 13. The CDR3 runs 15 residues. The CDR3 protein is CASSQAGTGVQGEYF. In nucleotides, the CDR3 is TGTGCCAGCAGCCAGGCCGGGACAGGGGTCCAAGGGGAGTACTTC.

The V and J genes are TRBV1 and TRBJ2-7; the table's D call of TRBD1 was not tested on the DNA. TRBV1 is a pseudogene. This CDR3 contains 14 residues. The chain's CDR3 is CTSGACDRAYEQYF. The CDR3 region has the DNA TGCACCAGCGGCGCTTGTGACAGGGCCTACGAGCAGTACTTC.

The J gene is TRBJ1-1, the V gene TRBV29-1, with a tentative D call TRBD1 (5 bases). Trimming removed 2 bases from V and 4 bases from J, with 20 bases in between. The CDR3 is 16 residues long. Germline V gives CDR1 SQVTM, CDR2 ANQGSEA. DNA of the CDR3: TGCAGCGTTGAAAGGTGGGGTCCGGGGGGTTCCACTGAAGCTTTCTTT. Translating gives CSVERWGPGGSTEAFF.

This clone was observed a handful of times. The chain carries TRBV19 and TRBJ1-2; D unclear. Germline CDR1 is LNHDA and CDR2 is SQIVND (reference sequence). The CDR3 totals 15 residues. The ends were cut back, 1 base at V and 4 bases at J, with 13 bases in the middle. DNA of the CDR3: TGTGCCAGTAGTATAGTGGCAGCTCCTGTCTATGGCTACACCTTC. Amino acid sequence: CASSIVAAPVYGYTF.

The chain recombines TRBV6-5 with TRBJ1-1; 8 bases fit TRBD1. V lost 5 bases to trimming and J lost 4 bases; unmatched junction nucleotides: 6. This CDR3 contains 14 residues. CDR1 is MNHEY, CDR2 SVGAGI, per germline. The CDR3 here is CASSPDRVGTEAFF. The CDR3 nucleotides are TGTGCCAGCAGTCCGGACAGGGTCGGCACTGAAGCTTTCTTT.

The J gene is TRBJ2-1, the V gene TRBV7-3; 10 bases line up with TRBD2. The CDR3 consists of 15 residues. Losses at the gene ends were 4 bases for V and 6 bases for J; bases not matched to a gene: 6. Germline loops: CDR1 SGHTA, CDR2 FQGTGA. The CDR3 protein is CASSWSGGGVNEQFF. In nucleotides, the CDR3 is TGTGCCAGCAGCTGGAGCGGGGGGGGAGTCAATGAGCAGTTCTTC.

This chain uses TRBV11-2 with TRBJ1-1; D call uncertain. This CDR3 has 15 residues. V lost 3 bases, J lost 4 bases, and 15 bases lay in between. Germline CDR1 is SGHAT and CDR2 is FQNNGV. CDR3 in amino acids: CASSLSPGRATEAFF. The CDR3 nucleotides are TGTGCCAGCAGCTTGTCCCCTGGACGGGCCACTGAAGCTTTCTTT.

This chain links TRBV5-5 with TRBJ2-5; 13 nucleotides agree with TRBD2. Germline CDR1 reads SGHKS; CDR2 reads YYEKEE (reference sequence). Trimming cost V 3 bases and J 5 bases; bases outside gene matches: 1. This CDR3 comprises 14 residues. The CDR3 here is CASSSLAGGETQYF. Here the CDR3 DNA reads TGTGCCAGCAGCTCACTAGCGGGAGGGGAGACCCAGTACTTC.

The chain uses TRBV7-2 and TRBJ2-7; D is undetermined. Germline CDR1 is SGHTA and CDR2 is FQGNSA. The ends were cut back, 1 base at V and 5 bases at J, with 15 bases in the middle. There are 15 residues in the CDR3. The CDR3 spells CASSLVWEGYNEQYF. The CDR3 DNA is TGTGCCAGCAGCTTAGTGTGGGAAGGGTATAACGAGCAGTACTTC.

V is TRBV28 and J is TRBJ2-7; D possibly corresponds to TRBD1 (5 bases). Germline V gene sequence: CDR1 MDHEN, CDR2 SYDVKM. The CDR3 contains 14 residues. The V and J ends lost 1 base and 1 base respectively, with 8 bases between them. DNA for the CDR3: TGTGCCAGCAGTTTATCAGGGCTGTCCTACGAGCAGTACTTC. Translated, it gives CASSLSGLSYEQYF.

This chain joins TRBV29-1 and TRBJ1-2; TRBD1 matches 8 bases. V lost 6 bases and J lost 4; bases outside the gene matches: 10. The CDR3 is 14 residues long. CDR1 is SQVTM and CDR2 is ANQGSEA in the germline V gene. CDR3 sequence reads: CSVLSTGEGYGYTF. DNA of the CDR3: TGCAGCGTCCTGTCGACAGGGGAAGGCTATGGCTACACCTTC. Drawing the rest from reference TRBV29-1 and TRBJ1-2, the complete variable domain is SAVISQKPSRDICQRGTSLTIQCQVDSQVTMMFWYRQQPGQSLTLIATANQGSEATYESGFVIDKFPISRPNLTFSTLTVSNMSPEDSSIYLCSVLSTGEGYGYTFGSGTRLTVV.

This chain links TRBV6-6 with TRBJ2-7; TRBD1 matches at 8 bases. CDR1 and CDR2 (germline): MNHNY, SVGAGI (reference sequence). The CDR3 consists of 14 residues. The junction had 5 bases not matched to a gene; V was cut back by 4 bases and J by 3 bases. For the CDR3, the DNA is TGTGCCAGCAGTTCCCAGGGGGCCGTCTACGAGCAGTACTTC. Translating gives CASSSQGAVYEQYF.

The genes are TRBV30 and TRBJ1-1, with D possibly being TRBD1 (6 bases). V dropped 2 bases and J dropped 7 bases, with 23 bases sitting between them. The CDR3 covers 16 residues. The V gene's germline CDR1 is GTSNPN and CDR2 SVGIG (reference sequence). CDR3 in DNA: TGTGCCTGGAGTCGATCAAGAACAGGGAGGGGTGGTGAAGCTTTCTTT. It yields the protein CAWSRSRTGRGGEAFF.

Written as DNA, the CDR3 is TGCGCCAGCAGCGTAGGGGGGAGCCAGAATCATGGCTACACCTTC. Translated: CASSVGGSQNHGYTF. The rearrangement joins TRBV4-1 to TRBJ1-2; a weak D match, TRBD1 (6 bases). This CDR3 is 15 amino acids long. Germline assignment: CDR1 MGHRA and CDR2 YSYEKL. Trimming pared 5 bases from V and 6 bases from J, leaving 19 bases between.

This chain joins TRBV4-1 and TRBJ1-1, with D possibly matching TRBD1 (5 bases). The V gene lost 1 base and the J gene lost 0 bases, with 12 bases spanning the gap. Germline CDR1 MGHRA, CDR2 YSYEKL. The CDR3 consists of 16 residues. The CDR3 nucleotides are TGCGCCAGCAGCCAAGGGGGGATTACATTGAACACTGAAGCTTTCTTT. It is translated as CASSQGGITLNTEAFF.

This chain uses TRBV24-1 with TRBJ2-3; 9 bases agree with TRBD1. Germline V CDR1 and CDR2: KGHDR, SFDVKD. After removal of 1 base from V and 4 bases from J, the junction contained 5 bases not matched to a gene. The CDR3 is made up of 16 amino acids. The CDR3 DNA reads TGTGCCACCAGTGATTTCGGACAGGGGAGGGCAGATACGCAGTATTTT. Translating it yields CATSDFGQGRADTQYF.

The CDR3 bases are TGCGCCAGCAGCTCGGGGGACAGGGATACTTACGAGCAGTACTTC. This sequence encodes CASSSGDRDTYEQYF. This sequence joins TRBV5-1 and TRBJ2-7, with 9 nucleotides matching TRBD1. Trimming took 3 bases from V and 4 from J; bases not matched to a gene: 8. The germline gives CDR1 SGHRS, CDR2 YFSETQ. The CDR3 has 15 amino acids.

This clone has a single count. The chain joins TRBV19 to TRBJ2-7; D unclear. The CDR3 contains 14 residues. Looked up from germline, CDR1 is LNHDA and CDR2 is SQIVND (reference sequence). V gave up 3 bases and J gave up 0 bases, with 9 bases separating them. CDR3 sequence (DNA): TGTGCCAGTAGTATGGGCGTAGCCTCCTACGAGCAGTACTTC. Translating it yields CASSMGVASYEQYF. Supplemented by reference TRBV19 and TRBJ2-7, the full variable domain reads DGGITQSPKYLFRKEGQNVTLSCEQNLNHDAMYWYRQDPGQGLRLIYYSQIVNDFQKGDIAEGYSVSREKKESFPLTVTSAQKNPTAFYLCASSMGVASYEQYFGPGTRLTVT.

This clone was detected only a few times. V usage is TRBV2 and J usage is TRBJ1-2, with TRBD1 as a possible D gene (5 bases). Trimming took 7 bases from V and 2 from J, leaving 14 bases between them. Germline CDR1 is SNHLY and CDR2 is FYNNEI. The CDR3 runs 14 residues. The CDR3, as DNA: TGTGCCAGCAACCTCGACAGCCTCAACTATGGCTACACCTTC. Its translation is CASNLDSLNYGYTF.

This clone was detected a few times. The chain couples TRBV18 to TRBJ1-6; TRBD1 agrees at 7 bases. There are 15 residues in the CDR3. Per germline, CDR1 KGHSH and CDR2 LQKENI. J lost 10 bases, V lost 3 bases, and 9 bases had no gene match. The CDR3 protein is CASSPAGQSQSPLHF. The CDR3, as DNA: TGTGCCAGCTCACCGGCGGGACAGAGCCAGTCACCCCTCCACTTT.

The V gene is TRBV19, the J gene TRBJ2-1, with TRBD2 matching 7 bases. Germline V gene data show CDR1 as LNHDA and CDR2 as SQIVND (reference sequence). The CDR3 covers 15 residues. V lost 6 bases to trimming and J lost 0 bases; unmatched junction nucleotides: 5. The CDR3 loop reads CASRDGGGSYNEQFF. DNA for the CDR3: TGTGCCAGTAGGGATGGCGGGGGCTCCTACAATGAGCAGTTCTTC.

The CDR3 bases are TGTGCCACCCGGGCCCTTTCCTACGAGCAGTACTTC. This sequence encodes CATRALSYEQYF. J is TRBJ2-7 and V is TRBV28; D remains unclear. The CDR3 sequence is 12 residues long. Per the germline V gene, CDR1 is MDHEN and CDR2 is SYDVKM. V lost 10 bases to trimming and J lost 1 base, with 11 bases between them.

The chain employs TRBV30 and TRBJ1-2; D may be TRBD1 (5 bases). Trimming shortened V by 6 bases and J by 4 bases, and 9 bases separated the two germline ends. The CDR3 length is 11 residues. Germline assignment: CDR1 GTSNPN and CDR2 SVGIG (reference sequence). CDR3 in DNA: TGTGCCTGTGGGGGTGCCTATGGCTACACCTTC. This sequence encodes CACGGAYGYTF.

This clone is a singleton in its sample. Germline is not matched at one junction end, which may reflect a read error. This chain connects TRBV19 to TRBJ1-5; D is ambiguous. CDR1 and CDR2 from the germline V gene are LNHDA and SQIVND (reference sequence). The CDR3 length is 16 residues. CDR3 sequence reads: CLPGPGYSLSNQPQHF. CDR3 coding DNA: TGCCTCCCCGGGCCGGGCTATTCGTTAAGCAATCAGCCCCAGCATTTT.

The chain employs TRBV29-1 and TRBJ1-5, with D hard to call. CDR3 length: 12 residues. The germline V gene has CDR1 SQVTM and CDR2 ANQGSEA. V was pared by 4 bases and J by 3 bases, with 7 bases between. CDR3 in amino acids: CSVAGVNQPQHF. The CDR3, as DNA: TGCAGCGTTGCTGGGGTCAATCAGCCCCAGCATTTT.